These T cell receptor beta chains were read from a single sample in a study of vaccination and CD4 T cells after COVID-19. The antigens these receptors bind are not known. TCRdb processed the PCR reads anew with MiXCR; each CDR3 protein has one entry. This sample has some 10,000 distinct CDR3 sequences; about 70% occur once, and the top ten carry about a tenth. Sequenced: CD4+ T cells from blood, cultured in vitro. These receptors originate from a human donor who had recovered from COVID-19. CDR3s include the opening cysteine and the closing phenylalanine or tryptophan. D genes are given only for firm matches. Size is stated for part of the rows, as once, few or many counts, or as a class when the clone is expanded.

j_call,clone_size,v_call,d_call,cdr3_nt,cdr3_aa
TRBJ1-2,few,TRBV15,.,TGTGCCACCAGCAGAGATCCCAGGGAGGACTATGGCTACACCTTC,CATSRDPREDYGYTF
TRBJ2-7,.,TRBV11-2,.,TGTGCCAGCAGCTTGTGGCAGGGTCCCTACGAGCAGTACTTC,CASSLWQGPYEQYF
TRBJ2-5,.,TRBV30,.,TGTGCCTGGAAACGGTATAAACATACAGAGACCCAGTACTTC,CAWKRYKHTETQYF
TRBJ2-7,.,TRBV11-3,TRBD1,TGTGCCAGCAGGGGACAGGTGCTTACCTACGAGCAGTACTTC,CASRGQVLTYEQYF
TRBJ2-1,.,TRBV29-1,.,TGCAGCGTTTTCAGATACAATGAGCAGTTCTTC,CSVFRYNEQFF
TRBJ1-2,few,TRBV2,TRBD1,TGTGCCAGCGCTGGGACAGGGGGCGACTATGGCTACACCTTC,CASAGTGGDYGYTF
TRBJ1-3,once,TRBV2,.,TGTGCCAGCAGTGCGTCGGGGCTCTGGGGGCATAGAAACACCATATATTTT,CASSASGLWGHRNTIYF
TRBJ1-5,.,TRBV6-5,.,TGTGCCAGCAGTTACTCGACTAATCAGCCCCAGCATTTT,CASSYSTNQPQHF
TRBJ1-1,.,TRBV12-3/TRBV12-4,.,TGTGCCAGCAGCCGTACAGGGAACACTGAAGCTTTCTTT,CASSRTGNTEAFF
TRBJ1-2,.,TRBV2,.,TGTGCCAGCAGTGACAGATTACAGGCTGTAGGAGGCTACACCTTC,CASSDRLQAVGGYTF
TRBJ2-1,.,TRBV18,.,TGTGCCAGCTCAGTAGGAACCTACAATGAGCAGTTCTTC,CASSVGTYNEQFF
TRBJ1-1,.,TRBV2,.,TGTGCCAGCAGTGCTTACACTGAAGCTTTCTTT,CASSAYTEAFF
TRBJ2-7,.,TRBV7-2,TRBD1,TGTGCCAGCAGCCAGCTCTCGGGACAGTCCTACGAGCAGTACTTC,CASSQLSGQSYEQYF
TRBJ1-2,.,TRBV18,.,TGTGCCAGCTCACGCTCTGAGGGGGTCGATGGCTACACCTTC,CASSRSEGVDGYTF
TRBJ1-6,.,TRBV20-1,TRBD1,TGCAGTGCTAAGCTCTCCGGACAGGGGAATTCACCCCTCCACTTT,CSAKLSGQGNSPLHF
TRBJ1-5,few,TRBV5-1,.,TGCGCCAGCACGATCCGGGAGGTTAATAGCAATCAGCCCCAGCATTTT,CASTIREVNSNQPQHF
TRBJ1-6,.,TRBV12-3/TRBV12-4,.,TGTGCCAGCAGTCCCTCCCCGAGGGCGAATCCCTCCTATAATTCACCCCTCCACTTT,CASSPSPRANPSYNSPLHF
TRBJ1-1,.,TRBV7-3,.,TGTGCCAGCAGCCCAGGGACCTACACTGAAGCTTTCTTT,CASSPGTYTEAFF
TRBJ2-3,.,TRBV20-1,TRBD2,TGCAGTGCTAGAGGCCCCCCGGGACTAGCTCCCAGAAGAGTAGATACGCAGTATTTT,CSARGPPGLAPRRVDTQYF
TRBJ2-2,.,TRBV2,.,TGTGCCAGCAGTGGCTCAAGGCCCCCCGGGGAGCTGTTTTTT,CASSGSRPPGELFF
TRBJ1-1,.,TRBV6-5,.,TGTGCCAGCAGTTACACAAACAGGGACACTGAAGCTTTCTTT,CASSYTNRDTEAFF
TRBJ1-3,few,TRBV14,.,TGTGCCAGCAGCTACAGACAGGCCGTCTCTGGAAACACCATATATTTT,CASSYRQAVSGNTIYF
TRBJ2-7,.,TRBV3-1,.,TGTGCCAGCAGCCAAAGAATATGGGGTGATGGCGGGTGCTCCTACGAGCAGTACTTC,CASSQRIWGDGGCSYEQYF
TRBJ1-2,.,TRBV12-3/TRBV12-4,TRBD1,TGTGCCAGCAGTTTCCTGAGAAAGGACAGGGGGCCTAACTATGGCTACACCTTC,CASSFLRKDRGPNYGYTF
TRBJ1-6,.,TRBV10-2,TRBD1,TGCGCCAGCAGTGAGTTCCAGGGGGCTTCACCCCTCCACTTT,CASSEFQGASPLHF
TRBJ2-1,few,TRBV2,TRBD2,TGTGCCAGCAGCGGGGAGGGGTGGACTGAGCAGTTCTTC,CASSGEGWTEQFF
TRBJ1-2,few,TRBV3-1,TRBD1,TGTGCCAGCAGCCTTGGGACAGGCTATGGCTACACCTTC,CASSLGTGYGYTF
TRBJ2-7,.,TRBV4-2,.,TGTGCCAGCAGCCAAGAGGGAGAAAAACAGCAGTACTTC,CASSQEGEKQQYF
TRBJ1-3,few,TRBV27,.,TGTGCCAGCAGTTTGTACAGTGGAAACACCATATATTTT,CASSLYSGNTIYF
TRBJ1-2,.,TRBV6-1,.,TGTGCCAGCAGTGTCCGGGGGGGGGCAACGGTGAGGGGCTACACCTTC,CASSVRGGATVRGYTF
TRBJ1-1,few,TRBV7-9,TRBD1,TGTGCCAGCAAGAGACAGGGGGGTTGGACTGAAGCTTTCTTT,CASKRQGGWTEAFF